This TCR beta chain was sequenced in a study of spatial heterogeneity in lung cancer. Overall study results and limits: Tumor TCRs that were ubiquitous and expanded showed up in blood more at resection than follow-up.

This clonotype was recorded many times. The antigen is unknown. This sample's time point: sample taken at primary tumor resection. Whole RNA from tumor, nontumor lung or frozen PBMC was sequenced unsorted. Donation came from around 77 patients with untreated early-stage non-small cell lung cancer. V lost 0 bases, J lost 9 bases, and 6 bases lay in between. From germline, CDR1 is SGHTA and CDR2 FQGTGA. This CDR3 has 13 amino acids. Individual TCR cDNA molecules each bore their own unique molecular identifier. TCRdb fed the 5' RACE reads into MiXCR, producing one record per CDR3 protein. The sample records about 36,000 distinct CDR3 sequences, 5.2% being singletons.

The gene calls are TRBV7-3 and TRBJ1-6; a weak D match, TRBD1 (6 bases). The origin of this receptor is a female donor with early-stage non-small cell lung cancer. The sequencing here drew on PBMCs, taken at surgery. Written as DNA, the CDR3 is TGTGCCAGCAGCTTAACCAGGGGTTCACCCCTCCACTTT. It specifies CASSLTRGSPLHF.